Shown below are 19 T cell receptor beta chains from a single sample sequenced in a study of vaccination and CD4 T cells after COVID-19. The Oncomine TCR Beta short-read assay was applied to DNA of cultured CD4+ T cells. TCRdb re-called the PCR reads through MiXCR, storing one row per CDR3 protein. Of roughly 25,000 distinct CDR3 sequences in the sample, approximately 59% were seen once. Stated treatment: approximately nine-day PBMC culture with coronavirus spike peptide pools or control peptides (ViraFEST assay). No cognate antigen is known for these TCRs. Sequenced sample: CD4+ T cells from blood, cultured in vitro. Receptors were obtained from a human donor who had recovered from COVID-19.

CDR3 bases: TGTGCCAGCAGTTTCTTAGCGGGAGGATTTGGCACAGATACGCAGTATTTT. This gives the protein CASSFLAGGFGTDTQYF. The chain employs TRBV27 and TRBJ2-3; 10 bases line up with TRBD2. J was trimmed by 1 base and V by 3 bases; bases with no gene match: 7. CDR1 MNHEY and CDR2 SMNVEV come from the germline V gene (reference sequence). The length of the CDR3 is 17 residues.

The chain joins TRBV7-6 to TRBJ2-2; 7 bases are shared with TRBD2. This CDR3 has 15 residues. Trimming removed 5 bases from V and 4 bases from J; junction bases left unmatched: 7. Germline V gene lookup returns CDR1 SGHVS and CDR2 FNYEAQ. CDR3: CASSLRTGGTGELFF. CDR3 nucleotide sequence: TGTGCCAGCAGCCTACGAACGGGGGGCACCGGGGAGCTGTTTTTT.

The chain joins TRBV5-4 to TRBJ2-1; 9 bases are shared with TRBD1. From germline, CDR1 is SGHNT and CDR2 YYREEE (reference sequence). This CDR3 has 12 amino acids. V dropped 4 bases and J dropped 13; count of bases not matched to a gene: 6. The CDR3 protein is CASSLTGGLQFF. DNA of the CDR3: TGTGCCAGCAGCCTCACAGGGGGCTTACAGTTCTTC.

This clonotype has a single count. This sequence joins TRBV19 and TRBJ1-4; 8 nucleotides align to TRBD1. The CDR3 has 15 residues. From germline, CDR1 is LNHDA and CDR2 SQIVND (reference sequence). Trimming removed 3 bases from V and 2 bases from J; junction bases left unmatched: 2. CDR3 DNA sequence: TGTGCCAGTAGTATGACAGGGGATACTAATGAAAAACTGTTTTTT. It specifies CASSMTGDTNEKLFF.

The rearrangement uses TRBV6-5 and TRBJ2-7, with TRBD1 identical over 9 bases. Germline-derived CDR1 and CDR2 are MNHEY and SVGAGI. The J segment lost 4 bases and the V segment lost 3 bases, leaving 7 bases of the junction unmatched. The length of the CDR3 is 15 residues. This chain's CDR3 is CASSYWGQGLYEQYF. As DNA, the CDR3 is TGTGCCAGCAGTTATTGGGGACAGGGTTTGTACGAGCAGTACTTC.

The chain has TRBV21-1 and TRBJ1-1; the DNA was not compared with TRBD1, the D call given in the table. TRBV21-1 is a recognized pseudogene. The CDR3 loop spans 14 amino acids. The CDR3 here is CASRPFGANTEAFF. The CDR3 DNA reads TGTGCCAGCAGACCTTTTGGGGCGAACACTGAAGCTTTCTTT.

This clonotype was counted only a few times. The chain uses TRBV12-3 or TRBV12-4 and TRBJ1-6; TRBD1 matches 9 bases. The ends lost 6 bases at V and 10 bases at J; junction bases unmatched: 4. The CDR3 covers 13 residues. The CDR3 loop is CASRGTGWSPLHF. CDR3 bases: TGTGCCAGCAGGGGGACAGGGTGGTCACCCCTCCACTTT.

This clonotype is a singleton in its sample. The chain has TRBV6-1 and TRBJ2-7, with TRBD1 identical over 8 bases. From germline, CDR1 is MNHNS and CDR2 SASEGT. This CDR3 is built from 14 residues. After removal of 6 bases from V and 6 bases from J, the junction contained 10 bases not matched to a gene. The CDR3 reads CASSSDRDVGEQYF. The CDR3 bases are TGTGCCAGCAGCTCGGACAGGGATGTAGGCGAGCAGTACTTC.

The CDR3, as DNA: TGTGCCAGCAGTTACGGAAGGGTCTATGGCTACACCTTC. The encoded protein is CASSYGRVYGYTF. This rearrangement joins TRBV6-2 or TRBV6-3 to TRBJ1-2, with D unresolved. Germline V gene data show CDR1 as MNHEY and CDR2 as SVGEGT. The CDR3 totals 13 residues. Trimming shortened V by 2 bases and J by 4 bases, and 8 bases separated the two germline ends.

CDR3: CAWSGRGGTGQPQHF. CDR3 DNA sequence: TGTGCCTGGAGTGGAAGAGGGGGCACGGGTCAGCCCCAGCATTTT. V and J are TRBV30 and TRBJ1-5, with 7 positions matching TRBD1. The germline V gene encodes CDR1 GTSNPN and CDR2 SVGIG (reference sequence). The ends lost 1 base at V and 6 bases at J; junction bases unmatched: 9. The CDR3 totals 15 residues.

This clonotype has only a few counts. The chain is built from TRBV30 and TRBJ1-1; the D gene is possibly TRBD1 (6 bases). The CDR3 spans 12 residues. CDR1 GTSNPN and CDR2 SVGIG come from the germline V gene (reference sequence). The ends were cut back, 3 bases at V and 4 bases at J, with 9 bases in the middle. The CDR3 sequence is CAWRGAVTEAFF. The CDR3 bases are TGTGCCTGGAGGGGGGCAGTCACTGAAGCTTTCTTT. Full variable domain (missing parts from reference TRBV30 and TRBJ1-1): SQTIHQWPATLVQPVGSPLSLECTVEGTSNPNLYWYRQAAGRGLQLLFYSVGIGQISSEVPQNLSASRPQDRQFILSSKKLLLSDSGFYLCAWRGAVTEAFFGQGTRLTVV.

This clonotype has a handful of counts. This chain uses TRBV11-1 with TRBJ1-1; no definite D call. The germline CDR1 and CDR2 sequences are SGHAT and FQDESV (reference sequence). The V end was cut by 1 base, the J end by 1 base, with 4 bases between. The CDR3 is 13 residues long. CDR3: CASSLVANTEAFF. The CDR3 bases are TGTGCCAGCAGCTTAGTTGCGAACACTGAAGCTTTCTTT.

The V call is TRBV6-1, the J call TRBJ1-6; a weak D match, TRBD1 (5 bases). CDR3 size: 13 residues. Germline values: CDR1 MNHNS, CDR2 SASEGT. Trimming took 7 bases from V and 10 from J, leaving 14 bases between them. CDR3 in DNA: TGTGCCAGCATCGAGAACGGGGGATCACCCCTCCACTTT. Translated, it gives CASIENGGSPLHF.

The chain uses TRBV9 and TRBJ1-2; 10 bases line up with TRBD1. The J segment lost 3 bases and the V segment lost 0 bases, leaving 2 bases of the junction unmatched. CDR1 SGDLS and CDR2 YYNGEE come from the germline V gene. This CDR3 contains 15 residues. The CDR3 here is CASSVGGTGDYGYTF. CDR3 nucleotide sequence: TGTGCCAGCAGCGTAGGAGGGACAGGGGACTATGGCTACACCTTC.

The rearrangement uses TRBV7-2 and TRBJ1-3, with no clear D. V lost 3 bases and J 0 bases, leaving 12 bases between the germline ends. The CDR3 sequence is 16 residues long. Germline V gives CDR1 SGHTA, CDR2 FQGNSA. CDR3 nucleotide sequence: TGTGCCAGCAGCTTTTCAGGTGTCAACTCTGGAAACACCATATATTTT. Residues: CASSFSGVNSGNTIYF.

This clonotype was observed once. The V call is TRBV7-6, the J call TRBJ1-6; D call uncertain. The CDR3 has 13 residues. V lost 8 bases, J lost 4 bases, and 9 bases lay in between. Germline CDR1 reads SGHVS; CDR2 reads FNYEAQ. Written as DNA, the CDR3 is TGTGCCAGCGCCGAAATGTATAATTCACCCCTCCACTTT. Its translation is CASAEMYNSPLHF.

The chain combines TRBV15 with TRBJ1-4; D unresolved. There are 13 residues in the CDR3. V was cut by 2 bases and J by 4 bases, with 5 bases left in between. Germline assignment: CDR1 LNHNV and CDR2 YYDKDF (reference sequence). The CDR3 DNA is TGTGCCACCAGCAGAAAATATAATGAAAAACTGTTTTTT. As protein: CATSRKYNEKLFF.

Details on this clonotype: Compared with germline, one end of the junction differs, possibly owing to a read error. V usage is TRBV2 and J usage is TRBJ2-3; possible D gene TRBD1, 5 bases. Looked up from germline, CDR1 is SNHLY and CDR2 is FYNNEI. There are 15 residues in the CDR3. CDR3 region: CASRSDFLLTGTQYF. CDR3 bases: TGTGCCAGCAGGTCTGACTTCCTCCTCACAGGTACGCAGTATTTT.

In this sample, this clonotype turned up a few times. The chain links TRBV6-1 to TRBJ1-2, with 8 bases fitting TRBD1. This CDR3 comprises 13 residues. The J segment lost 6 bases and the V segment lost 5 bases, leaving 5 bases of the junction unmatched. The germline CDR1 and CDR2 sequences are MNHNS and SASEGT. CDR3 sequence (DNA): TGTGCCAGCAGTCGGACAGGGTTAGATGGCTACACCTTC. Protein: CASSRTGLDGYTF.